This entry lists 19 T cell receptor beta chains sequenced from one sample in a study of OX40 agonist ivuxolimab in advanced cancers. Assay: immunoSEQ multiplex PCR; the TCRdb copy retains only in-frame clones and omits some. This sample has 45,000 to 50,000 clones; around nine tenths occur once, and the top ten carry 7.8%. The starting material was CD4+ or CD8+ T cells sorted from blood, obtained in a trial of the OX40 agonist ivuxolimab. The receptor set was obtained from an adult with an advanced solid tumor such as melanoma, head and neck, liver or kidney cancer.

The chain combines TRBV19 with TRBJ2-1; D possibly corresponds to TRBD2 (6 bases). The ends were cut back, 1 base at V and 4 bases at J, with 17 bases in the middle. In germline, CDR1 is LNHDA, CDR2 SQIVND (reference sequence). The length of the CDR3 is 17 residues. CDR3 bases: TGTGCCAGTAGTATAGGCACTAGCTCCCCCAGATACAATGAGCAGTTCTTC. Amino acid sequence: CASSIGTSSPRYNEQFF.

The chain carries TRBV7-2 and TRBJ2-7; 7 bases map to TRBD2. The germline CDR1 and CDR2 sequences are SGHTA and FQGNSA. Unmatched junction bases numbered 15, after V lost 4 bases and J lost 9 bases. This CDR3 region has 15 residues. The CDR3, as DNA: TGTGCCAGCAGCTCACCCGGGACTACCTATAACGGGCAGTACTTC. Protein: CASSSPGTTYNGQYF. The whole variable domain, remainder taken from reference TRBV7-2 and TRBJ2-7, is GAGVSQSPSNKVTEKGKDVELRCDPISGHTALYWYRQSLGQGLEFLIYFQGNSAPDKSGLPSDRFSAERTGGSVSTLTIQRTQQEDSAVYLCASSSPGTTYNGQYFGPGTRLTVT.

The chain couples TRBV5-6 to TRBJ2-3; 11 nucleotides agree with TRBD2. In germline, CDR1 is SGHDT, CDR2 YYEEEE. The V gene end was trimmed by 3 bases and the J gene end by 4 bases; junction bases not matched to a gene: 10. This CDR3 has 17 residues. CDR3 loop: CASSSSPTSGSADTQYF. The CDR3 coding sequence is TGTGCCAGCAGCTCGAGTCCTACTAGCGGGAGTGCAGATACGCAGTATTTT.

The rearrangement uses TRBV28 and TRBJ1-1, with TRBD1 matching 8 bases. Trimming cost V 6 bases and J 10 bases; bases outside gene matches: 13. Germline V gene lookup returns CDR1 MDHEN and CDR2 SYDVKM. This CDR3 spans 14 amino acids. CDR3 residues: CASRTGQASTGAFF. The CDR3 nucleotides are TGTGCCAGCAGAACGGGACAGGCCTCTACGGGAGCTTTCTTT.

The chain uses TRBV18 and TRBJ2-2, with D perhaps TRBD1 (6 bases). This CDR3 has 12 residues. The germline gives CDR1 KGHSH, CDR2 LQKENI. V lost 11 bases to trimming and J lost 6 bases, with 13 bases between them. The CDR3 DNA sequence: TGTGCCGGCGTAGAGGGGGCCGGGGAGCTGTTTTTT. Translation: CAGVEGAGELFF.

The chain combines TRBV29-1 with TRBJ2-7, with D possibly being TRBD1 (6 bases). The germline V gene has CDR1 SQVTM and CDR2 ANQGSEA. This CDR3 contains 12 residues. V was pared by 2 bases and J by 2 bases, with 7 bases between. The CDR3 protein is CSVERDTYEQYF. CDR3 coding DNA: TGCAGCGTTGAAAGGGACACCTACGAGCAGTACTTC.

The V and J genes are TRBV6-1 and TRBJ2-5; no clear D gene. Germline CDR1 is MNHNS and CDR2 is SASEGT. V shed 10 bases and J shed 7 bases, with 22 bases lying between them. The CDR3 runs 14 residues. The CDR3 bases are TGTGCCACCATCCGCGGACCTCCCTCGGGGACCCAGTACTTC. This encodes CATIRGPPSGTQYF.

The rearrangement uses TRBV6-6 and TRBJ1-2; D is unresolved. V was shortened by 6 bases and J by 0 bases, with 14 bases between the two germline ends. CDR1 is MNHNY, CDR2 SVGAGI, per germline (reference sequence). The CDR3 runs 15 residues. CDR3 sequence: CASRGASHTNYGYTF. The CDR3 region has the DNA TGTGCCAGCAGGGGAGCCTCCCATACTAACTATGGCTACACCTTC.

The chain joins TRBV18 to TRBJ1-5, with D possibly TRBD1 on 5 matching bases. The CDR3 has 16 amino acids. Trimming pared 6 bases from V and 0 bases from J, leaving 15 bases between. The germline CDR1 and CDR2 sequences are KGHSH and LQKENI. This chain's CDR3 is CASSPGAAVSNQPQHF. CDR3 DNA: TGTGCCAGCTCCCCCGGGGCGGCTGTTAGCAATCAGCCCCAGCATTTT.

This clone was counted once. J is TRBJ2-1 and V is TRBV5-1; D may be TRBD1 or TRBD2 (6 bases each). Germline CDR1 reads SGHRS; CDR2 reads YFSETQ. V was cut by 3 bases and J by 4 bases, with 17 bases left in between. CDR3 length: 16 residues. CDR3 nucleotide sequence: TGCGCCAGCAGCTCCCTCCCGGGGGCTACTTACAATGAGCAGTTCTTC. Encoded protein: CASSSLPGATYNEQFF.

The CDR3, as DNA: TGTGCCAGCAGCGTAGCTCCGGGTAGCAATCAGCCCCAGCATTTT. Protein sequence: CASSVAPGSNQPQHF. The V and J genes are TRBV9 and TRBJ1-5; D is uncertain. CDR1 and CDR2 (germline): SGDLS, YYNGEE. The CDR3 contains 15 residues. The ends were cut back, 0 bases at V and 0 bases at J, with 7 bases in the middle. Using reference TRBV9 and TRBJ1-5 for the parts outside the CDR3, the full variable domain is DSGVTQTPKHLITATGQRVTLRCSPRSGDLSVYWYQQSLDQGLQFLIQYYNGEERAKGNILERFSAQQFPDLHSELNLSSLELGDSALYFCASSVAPGSNQPQHFGDGTRLSIL.

V usage is TRBV10-1 and J usage is TRBJ2-5; TRBD2 aligns across 12 bases. J was trimmed by 0 bases and V by 0 bases; bases with no gene match: 2. This CDR3 region has 17 residues. Germline lookup yields CDR1 WNHNN and CDR2 SYGVQD (reference sequence). The CDR3 is CASSESTSGGDQETQYF. CDR3 DNA sequence: TGCGCCAGCAGTGAGTCGACTAGCGGGGGCGACCAAGAGACCCAGTACTTC.

The rearrangement links TRBV10-3 to TRBJ2-1; 7 bases match TRBD1. This CDR3 is 12 amino acids long. V was clipped by 6 bases and J by 8 bases; unmatched bases: 4. Germline assignment: CDR1 ENHRY and CDR2 SYGVKD. For the CDR3, the DNA is TGTGCCATCAGCACAGGGGAACATGAGCAGTTCTTC. It translates to CAISTGEHEQFF.

This chain uses TRBV30 with TRBJ2-7; 8 bases align to TRBD2. CDR1 is GTSNPN and CDR2 is SVGIG in the germline V gene (reference sequence). Trimming took 0 bases from V and 2 from J; bases not matched to a gene: 6. CDR3 length: 15 residues. CDR3 sequence: CAWSVTRGGTYEQYF. CDR3 DNA sequence: TGTGCCTGGAGTGTTACACGGGGGGGAACCTACGAGCAGTACTTC.

The chain joins TRBV28 to TRBJ2-2; 8 nucleotides agree with TRBD1. V dropped 6 bases and J dropped 0; count of bases not matched to a gene: 3. Looked up from germline, CDR1 is MDHEN and CDR2 is SYDVKM. The CDR3 covers 15 residues. In DNA form, the CDR3 reads TGTGCCAGCAGACGCAGGGGGCCGAACACCGGGGAGCTGTTTTTT. It yields the protein CASRRRGPNTGELFF.

The chain has TRBV6-1 and TRBJ1-2; no reliable D call. Germline V gene sequence: CDR1 MNHNS, CDR2 SASEGT. The ends were cut back, 1 base at V and 2 bases at J, with 2 bases in the middle. The CDR3 spans 12 residues. The CDR3 region has the DNA TGTGCCAGCAGTGAAGGGAACTATGGCTACACCTTC. Translation: CASSEGNYGYTF.

The chain carries TRBV27 and TRBJ1-1; perhaps TRBD1 as D (5 bases). This CDR3 is built from 14 residues. Trimming shortened V by 5 bases and J by 5 bases, and 15 bases separated the two germline ends. The germline CDR1 and CDR2 sequences are MNHEY and SMNVEV (reference sequence). The CDR3: CASSDKEGRTEAFF. The CDR3 bases are TGTGCCAGCAGTGATAAGGAGGGGCGAACTGAAGCTTTCTTT.

The chain recombines TRBV19 with TRBJ2-3, with a possible D match to TRBD1 (6 bases). The CDR3 runs to 13 residues. Germline lookup yields CDR1 LNHDA and CDR2 SQIVND (reference sequence). The V end lost 4 bases, the J end lost 5 bases, and 10 bases lay between the germline ends. In nucleotides, the CDR3 is TGTGCCAGTAGTAACAGGGTGAGAGATACGCAGTATTTT. It codes for CASSNRVRDTQYF. The full variable domain, in which reference TRBV19 and TRBJ2-3 provide the parts outside the CDR3, is DGGITQSPKYLFRKEGQNVTLSCEQNLNHDAMYWYRQDPGQGLRLIYYSQIVNDFQKGDIAEGYSVSREKKESFPLTVTSAQKNPTAFYLCASSNRVRDTQYFGPGTRLTVL.

The genes are TRBV13 and TRBJ2-2; D is unclear. V lost 5 bases to trimming and J lost 1 base, with 17 bases between them. CDR3 length: 17 residues. Germline V gene data show CDR1 as PRHDT and CDR2 as FYEKMQ (reference sequence). CDR3 protein: CASSRRWGNVNTGELFF. CDR3 nucleotides: TGTGCCAGCAGCCGTAGGTGGGGTAACGTGAACACCGGGGAGCTGTTTTTT.